This passage covers 20 T cell receptor beta chains from one sample sequenced in a study of CD8+ T cells in alopecia areata. Once RNA had been extracted, it was reverse transcribed into cDNA to act as the sequencing template. Profiling relied on immunoSEQ multiplex PCR, and the TCRdb table lists in-frame clones only, not all of them. The sample includes about 150,000 clones, 47% of them seen just once. Specimen: CD4+ T cells sorted from blood. These receptors all stem from a human donor with alopecia areata.

This chain uses TRBV28 with TRBJ2-5; 9 bases line up with TRBD2. V gave up 10 bases and J gave up 2 bases; unmatched junction bases: 8. CDR1 and CDR2 from the germline V gene are MDHEN and SYDVKM. The CDR3 covers 14 residues. In nucleotides, the CDR3 is TGTGCCACCGTTAGCGGGAGTACACAAGAGACCCAGTACTTC. Its protein is CATVSGSTQETQYF.

The chain joins TRBV28 to TRBJ1-4; D gene unclear. The CDR3 is 13 residues long. Germline lookup yields CDR1 MDHEN and CDR2 SYDVKM. Deletions cut 6 bases from V and 8 bases from J, with 13 bases between. The CDR3 sequence is CASRTPSDEKLFF. CDR3 coding DNA: TGTGCCAGCAGGACACCCAGCGACGAAAAACTGTTTTTT.

This clone was seen more than once but under ten times. The V gene is TRBV29-1, the J gene TRBJ2-5; no clear D gene. This CDR3 is 11 amino acids long. Trimming shortened V by 6 bases and J by 0 bases, and 5 bases separated the two germline ends. The germline V gene encodes CDR1 SQVTM and CDR2 ANQGSEA. The chain's CDR3 is CSVGYQETQYF. The CDR3 DNA reads as TGCAGCGTCGGCTACCAAGAGACCCAGTACTTC. The variable domain in full, completed from reference TRBV29-1 and TRBJ2-5, reads SAVISQKPSRDICQRGTSLTIQCQVDSQVTMMFWYRQQPGQSLTLIATANQGSEATYESGFVIDKFPISRPNLTFSTLTVSNMSPEDSSIYLCSVGYQETQYFGPGTRLLVL.

The sample holds a few counts of this clone. The junction shows a germline mismatch at one end, possibly a read error. V usage is TRBV7-9 and J usage is TRBJ2-3; 10 nucleotides line up with TRBD2. Germline lookup yields CDR1 SEHNR and CDR2 FQNEAQ (reference sequence). The CDR3 has 14 residues. CDR3 residues: CASSLAGDTDTQYF. The CDR3 nucleotides are TGTGCCAGCAGCCTAGCGGGAGACACAGATACGCAGTATTTT.

The chain couples TRBV5-4 to TRBJ1-2; a weak D match, TRBD1 (5 bases). The germline CDR1 and CDR2 sequences are SGHNT and YYREEE (reference sequence). The CDR3 covers 14 residues. V lost 4 bases and J 8 bases, leaving 18 bases between the germline ends. The CDR3 DNA reads TGTGCCAGCAGCCCAGGGAACAGTTTGCAAGGCTACACCTTC. Protein product: CASSPGNSLQGYTF.

J is TRBJ2-5 and V is TRBV5-1; D unresolved. CDR3 size: 14 residues. The germline V gene encodes CDR1 SGHRS and CDR2 YFSETQ. V dropped 0 bases and J dropped 5 bases, with 11 bases sitting between them. CDR3 amino acids: CASSLGPRGETQYF. The CDR3, as DNA: TGCGCCAGCAGCTTGGGTCCGCGTGGGGAGACCCAGTACTTC.

The chain couples TRBV20-1 to TRBJ1-1; D remains unclear. This CDR3 has 11 residues. CDR1 and CDR2 from the germline V gene are DFQATT and SNEGSKA (reference sequence). The germline V and J ends were trimmed by 6 bases and 0 bases, with 5 bases remaining between them. The CDR3 is CSASLNTEAFF. CDR3 bases: TGCAGTGCCAGCTTGAACACTGAAGCTTTCTTT.

The V call is TRBV9, the J call TRBJ2-4; 11 bases match TRBD2. This CDR3 has 16 amino acids. Trimming removed 3 bases from V and 9 bases from J; junction bases left unmatched: 11. In germline, CDR1 is SGDLS, CDR2 YYNGEE. The DNA for the CDR3 is TGTGCCAGCAGCGCGACTACTAGCGGGAGTTATGTCATTCAGTACTTC. Amino acids: CASSATTSGSYVIQYF.

The chain couples TRBV15 to TRBJ2-2; D is uncertain. The germline V and J ends were trimmed by 0 bases and 9 bases, with 11 bases remaining between them. Germline CDR1 and CDR2: LNHNV and YYDKDF (reference sequence). There are 14 residues in the CDR3. Here the CDR3 reads CATSRDRSARELFF. CDR3 coding DNA: TGTGCCACCAGCAGAGATCGTTCTGCGCGGGAGCTGTTTTTT.

The chain's CDR3 is CASSTGQAYGYTF. The CDR3, as DNA: TGCGCCAGCAGCACCGGACAGGCATATGGCTACACCTTC. V usage is TRBV5-1 and J usage is TRBJ1-2, with 7 bases aligning to TRBD1. Germline assignment: CDR1 SGHRS and CDR2 YFSETQ. V was clipped by 4 bases and J by 5 bases; unmatched bases: 5. CDR3 length: 13 residues.

This clone was seen a handful of times. The chain combines TRBV29-1 with TRBJ2-2, with D perhaps assigned TRBD1 or TRBD2 (6 bases each). The CDR3 extends over 13 amino acids. The V gene's germline CDR1 is SQVTM and CDR2 ANQGSEA. With 2 bases removed from V and 4 bases from J, the gap between germline ends came to 8 bases. In nucleotides, the CDR3 is TGCAGCGTTGAACGGGGGCGCACCGGGGAGCTGTTTTTT. Encoded protein: CSVERGRTGELFF.

This clone has only a few counts. The chain is built from TRBV28 and TRBJ2-1, with a weak D call TRBD2 (5 bases). Between the trimmed V and J ends, which lost 6 bases and 2 bases, there was a span of 11 bases. Germline CDR1 and CDR2: MDHEN and SYDVKM. The length of the CDR3 is 14 residues. Here the CDR3 reads CASRAGGTYNEQFF. For the CDR3, the DNA is TGTGCCAGCAGGGCGGGTGGGACCTACAATGAGCAGTTCTTC.

The chain has TRBV28 and TRBJ2-1; D gene unclear. V shed 5 bases and J shed 3 bases, with 14 bases lying between them. The CDR3 has 15 residues. The germline V gene encodes CDR1 MDHEN and CDR2 SYDVKM. The CDR3, as DNA: TGTGCCAGCAGTCCCGACGGAAGTGGCTACAATGAGCAGTTCTTC. Its translation is CASSPDGSGYNEQFF.

The chain employs TRBV10-3 and TRBJ1-2; TRBD1 is a possible D gene (6 bases). Trimming removed 5 bases from V and 4 bases from J, with 14 bases in between. CDR3 length equals 14 residues. The germline V gene encodes CDR1 ENHRY and CDR2 SYGVKD. The CDR3 loop reads CAISTTGTSYGYTF. In DNA, the CDR3 is TGTGCCATCAGTACGACAGGTACCTCCTATGGCTACACCTTC.

The table lists this clone with a few counts. J is TRBJ2-3 and V is TRBV6-5; D perhaps matches TRBD2 (7 bases). The CDR3 extends over 15 amino acids. The V gene lost 2 bases and the J gene lost 5 bases, with 14 bases spanning the gap. Germline V CDR1 and CDR2: MNHEY, SVGAGI. The CDR3 loop is CASSYRGGEIDTQYF. DNA of the CDR3: TGTGCCAGCAGTTACAGAGGGGGGGAGATAGATACGCAGTATTTT.

Only a few counts were recorded for this clone. This chain's CDR3 is CATSRDQGQTYEQYF. CDR3 sequence (DNA): TGTGCCACCAGCAGAGATCAGGGACAGACCTACGAGCAGTACTTC. The V gene is TRBV15, the J gene TRBJ2-7; 7 nucleotides line up with TRBD1. CDR1 LNHNV and CDR2 YYDKDF come from the germline V gene (reference sequence). The CDR3 is made up of 15 amino acids. V lost 0 bases and J lost 2; bases outside the gene matches: 4.

The gene calls are TRBV9 and TRBJ2-1, with D perhaps matching TRBD1 or TRBD2 (6 bases each). Germline V lookup: CDR1 SGDLS, CDR2 YYNGEE. This CDR3 contains 15 residues. The V end was cut by 2 bases, the J end by 7 bases, with 16 bases between. CDR3 residues: CASSVGGLGSNEQFF. CDR3 bases: TGTGCCAGCAGCGTCGGGGGCCTGGGGTCAAATGAGCAGTTCTTC.

This chain connects TRBV28 to TRBJ2-7; 7 nucleotides align to TRBD1. CDR1 and CDR2 (germline): MDHEN, SYDVKM. This CDR3 is 15 amino acids long. Trimming cost V 6 bases and J 0 bases; bases outside gene matches: 8. Here the CDR3 reads CASSVRQGGSYEQYF. The DNA of the CDR3 is TGTGCCAGCAGCGTTCGACAGGGTGGCTCCTACGAGCAGTACTTC.

The V and J genes are TRBV28 and TRBJ2-1; 9 bases are shared with TRBD1. The CDR3 consists of 15 residues. CDR1 and CDR2 (germline): MDHEN, SYDVKM. Trimming took 6 bases from V and 5 from J; bases not matched to a gene: 8. DNA of the CDR3: TGTGCCAGCAGCCGTCGACAGGGGGGGGACAATGAGCAGTTCTTC. Translating gives CASSRRQGGDNEQFF.

The table lists this clone with a few counts. The chain carries TRBV5-1 and TRBJ1-1, with D unresolved. Trimming cost V 0 bases and J 0 bases, with 9 bases left between them. Germline assignment: CDR1 SGHRS and CDR2 YFSETQ. The CDR3 has 15 residues. CDR3 protein: CASSLAVGVNTEAFF. For the CDR3, the DNA is TGCGCCAGCAGCTTGGCCGTTGGGGTGAACACTGAAGCTTTCTTT. The full variable domain, completed using reference TRBV5-1 and TRBJ1-1, is KAGVTQTPRYLIKTRGQQVTLSCSPISGHRSVSWYQQTPGQGLQFLFEYFSETQRNKGNFPGRFSGRQFSNSRSEMNVSTLELGDSALYLCASSLAVGVNTEAFFGQGTRLTVV.